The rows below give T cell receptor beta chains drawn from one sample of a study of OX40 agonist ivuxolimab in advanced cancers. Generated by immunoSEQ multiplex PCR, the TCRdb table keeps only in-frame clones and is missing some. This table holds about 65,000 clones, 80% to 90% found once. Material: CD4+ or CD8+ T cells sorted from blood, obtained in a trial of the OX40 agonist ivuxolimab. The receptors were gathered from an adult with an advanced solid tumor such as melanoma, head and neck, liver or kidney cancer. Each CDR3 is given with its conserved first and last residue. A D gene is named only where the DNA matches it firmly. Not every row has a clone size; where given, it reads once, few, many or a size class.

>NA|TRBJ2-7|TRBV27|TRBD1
CASSAGTGAYEQYF
TGTGCCAGCAGTGCCGGGACAGGGGCCTACGAGCAGTACTTC
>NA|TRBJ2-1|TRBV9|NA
CASSVALGLYNEQFF
TGTGCCAGCAGCGTAGCCCTTGGACTCTACAATGAGCAGTTCTTC
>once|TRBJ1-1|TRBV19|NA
CASSSAGQGNTEAFF
TGTGCCAGTAGTTCGGCAGGGCAGGGGAACACTGAAGCTTTCTTT
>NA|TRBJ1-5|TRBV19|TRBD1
CASSRLGTGAVISNQPQHF
TGTGCCAGTAGTAGGCTGGGTACAGGGGCAGTCATTAGCAATCAGCCCCAGCATTTT
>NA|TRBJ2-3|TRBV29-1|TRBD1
CSVVQGVSTDTQYF
TGCAGCGTTGTCCAGGGGGTGAGCACAGATACGCAGTATTTT
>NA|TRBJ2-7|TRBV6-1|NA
CASRFLGDNTYEQYF
TGTGCCAGCAGATTTTTAGGGGACAACACCTACGAGCAGTACTTC
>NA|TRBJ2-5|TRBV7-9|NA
CASSLRGRGETQYF
TGTGCCAGCAGCCTGAGGGGGAGAGGAGAGACCCAGTACTTC
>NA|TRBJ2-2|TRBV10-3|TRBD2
CAIRSGGADTGELFF
TGTGCCATCAGGAGCGGGGGGGCGGACACCGGGGAGCTGTTTTTT
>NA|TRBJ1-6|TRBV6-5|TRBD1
CASSSGRGNSPLHF
TGTGCCAGCAGTTCGGGCAGGGGGAATTCACCCCTCCACTTT
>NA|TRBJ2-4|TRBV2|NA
CASTQNTQNIQYF
TGTGCCAGCACACAAAACACTCAAAACATTCAGTACTTC
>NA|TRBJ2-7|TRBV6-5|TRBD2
CASSHSSGGDFEQYF
TGTGCCAGCAGTCATTCTAGCGGGGGGGATTTCGAGCAGTACTTC
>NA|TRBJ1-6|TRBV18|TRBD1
CASSLVRDRNSPLHF
TGTGCCAGCTCACTAGTCCGGGACAGGAATTCACCCCTCCACTTT
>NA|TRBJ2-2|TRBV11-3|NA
CASSFRGELFF
TGTGCCAGCAGCTTCCGAGGGGAGCTGTTTTTT
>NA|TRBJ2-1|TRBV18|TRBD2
CASSPPGLAGGLDEQFF
TGTGCCAGCTCACCACCCGGACTAGCGGGGGGGCTCGATGAGCAGTTCTTC
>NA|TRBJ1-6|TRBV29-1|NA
CSVGEGRNSPLHF
TGCAGCGTGGGGGAGGGACGGAATTCACCCCTCCACTTT
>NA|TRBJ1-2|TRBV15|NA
CATSRDLEQYGYTF
TGTGCCACCAGCAGAGATTTAGAACAGTATGGCTACACCTTC
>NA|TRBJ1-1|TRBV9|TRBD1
CASSVGTGGVGKNTEAFF
TGTGCCAGCAGCGTAGGGACAGGGGGCGTTGGGAAGAACACTGAAGCTTTCTTT